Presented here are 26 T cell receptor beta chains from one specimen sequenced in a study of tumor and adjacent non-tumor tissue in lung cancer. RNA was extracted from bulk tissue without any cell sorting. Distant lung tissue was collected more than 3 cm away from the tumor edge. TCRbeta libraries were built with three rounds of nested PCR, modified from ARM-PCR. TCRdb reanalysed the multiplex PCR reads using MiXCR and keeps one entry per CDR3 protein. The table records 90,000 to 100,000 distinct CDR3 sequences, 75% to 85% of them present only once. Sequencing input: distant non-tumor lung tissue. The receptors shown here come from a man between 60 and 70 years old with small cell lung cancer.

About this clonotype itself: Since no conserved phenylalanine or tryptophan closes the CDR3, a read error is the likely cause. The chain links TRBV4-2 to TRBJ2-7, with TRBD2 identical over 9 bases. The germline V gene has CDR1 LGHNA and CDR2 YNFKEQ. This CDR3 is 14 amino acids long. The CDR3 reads CANSHSGSRNEQYL. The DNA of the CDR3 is TGTGCCAACAGCCATAGCGGGAGTAGGAACGAGCAGTACTTA.

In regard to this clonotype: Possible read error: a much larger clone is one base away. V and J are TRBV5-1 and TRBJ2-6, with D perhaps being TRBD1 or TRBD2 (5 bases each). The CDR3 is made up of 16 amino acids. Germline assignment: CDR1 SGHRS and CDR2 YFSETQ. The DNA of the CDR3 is TGCGCCAGCAGCAGATCACCTAGCTCTGGGGCCAACTTCCTGACTTTC. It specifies CASSRSPSSGANFLTF. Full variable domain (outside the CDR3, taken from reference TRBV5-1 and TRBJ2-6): KAGVTQTPRYLIKTRGQQVTLSCSPISGHRSVSWYQQTPGQGLQFLFEYFSETQRNKGNFPGRFSGRQFSNSRSEMNVSTLELGDSALYLCASSRSPSSGANFLTFGAGSRLTVL.

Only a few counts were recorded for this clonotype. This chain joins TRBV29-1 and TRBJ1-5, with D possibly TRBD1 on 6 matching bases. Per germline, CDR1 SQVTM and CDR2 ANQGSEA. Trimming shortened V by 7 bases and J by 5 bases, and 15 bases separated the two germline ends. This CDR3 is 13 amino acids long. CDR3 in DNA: TGCAGCGCCGGGGGCGGGGGAGATCAGCCCCAGCATTTT. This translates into CSAGGGGDQPQHF.

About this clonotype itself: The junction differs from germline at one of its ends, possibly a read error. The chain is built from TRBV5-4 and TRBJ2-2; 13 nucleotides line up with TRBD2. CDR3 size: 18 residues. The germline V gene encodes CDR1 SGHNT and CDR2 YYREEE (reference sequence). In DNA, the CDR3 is TGTGCCAGCGGCCTCGGGACTAGCGGGACCTTATACACCCGGGAGCTGTTTTTT. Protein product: CASGLGTSGTLYTRELFF.

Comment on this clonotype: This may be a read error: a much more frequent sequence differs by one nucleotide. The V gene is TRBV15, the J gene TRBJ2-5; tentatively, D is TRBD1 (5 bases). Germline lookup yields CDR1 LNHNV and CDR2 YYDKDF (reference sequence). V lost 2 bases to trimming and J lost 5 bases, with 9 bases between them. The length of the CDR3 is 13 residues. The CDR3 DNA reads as TGTGCCACCAGCAGACTCGCAGGGGAGACCCAGTACTTC. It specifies CATSRLAGETQYF. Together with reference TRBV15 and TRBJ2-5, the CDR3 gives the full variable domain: DAMVIQNPRYQVTQFGKPVTLSCSQTLNHNVMYWYQQKSSQAPKLLFHYYDKDFNNEADTPDNFQSRRPNTSFCFLDIRSPGLGDTAMYLCATSRLAGETQYFGPGTRLLVL.

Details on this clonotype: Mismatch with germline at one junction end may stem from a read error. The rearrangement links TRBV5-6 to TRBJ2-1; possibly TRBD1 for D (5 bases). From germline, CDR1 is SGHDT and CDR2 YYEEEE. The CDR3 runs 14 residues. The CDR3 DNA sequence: TGTGCCTGCAGCTTGGCATCGCGGACAAATGAGCAGCTCTTC. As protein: CACSLASRTNEQLF.

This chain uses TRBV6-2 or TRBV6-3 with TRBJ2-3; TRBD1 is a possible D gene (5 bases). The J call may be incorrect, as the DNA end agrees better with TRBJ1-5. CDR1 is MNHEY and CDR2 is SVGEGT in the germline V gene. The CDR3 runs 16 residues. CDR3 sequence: CASSYGDWGYSDTQHF. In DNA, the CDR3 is TGTGCCAGCAGTTACGGGGACTGGGGATATTCAGATACGCAGCATTTT.

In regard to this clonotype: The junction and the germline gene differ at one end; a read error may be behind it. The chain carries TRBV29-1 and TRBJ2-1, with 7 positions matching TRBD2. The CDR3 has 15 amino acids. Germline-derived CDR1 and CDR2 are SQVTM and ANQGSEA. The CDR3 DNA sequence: TGCAGCGTTGGGTGGGGGGGGGACTCCTACAACGAGCAGCTCTTC. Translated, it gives CSVGWGGDSYNEQLF.

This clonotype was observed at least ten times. Here the CDR3 DNA reads TGTGCCAGCAGTTTTGGGTCCCAACAGCCCCAGCATTTT. Its translation is CASSFGSQQPQHF. This chain joins TRBV6-6 and TRBJ1-5, with D unclear. The germline V gene has CDR1 MNHNY and CDR2 SVGAGI (reference sequence). Trimming took 4 bases from V and 7 from J, leaving 11 bases between them. This CDR3 has 13 amino acids.

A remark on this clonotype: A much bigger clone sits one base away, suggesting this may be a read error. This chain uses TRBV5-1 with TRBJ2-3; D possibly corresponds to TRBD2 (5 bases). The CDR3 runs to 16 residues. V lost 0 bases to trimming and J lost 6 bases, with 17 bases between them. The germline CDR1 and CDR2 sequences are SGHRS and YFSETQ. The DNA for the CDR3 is TGCGCCAGCAGCTTGGCGGCTAGCAGGAGTGTCGATACGCAGTATTTT. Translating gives CASSLAASRSVDTQYF.

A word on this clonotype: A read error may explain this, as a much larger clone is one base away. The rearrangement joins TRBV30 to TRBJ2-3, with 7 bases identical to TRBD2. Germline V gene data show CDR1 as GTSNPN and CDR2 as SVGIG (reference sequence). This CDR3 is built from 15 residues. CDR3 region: CAFEMISGIIDTEYF. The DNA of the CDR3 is TGTGCCTTCGAGATGATCAGCGGGATAATAGATACGGAGTATTTT. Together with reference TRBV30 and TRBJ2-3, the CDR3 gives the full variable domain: SQTIHQWPATLVQPVGSPLSLECTVEGTSNPNLYWYRQAAGRGLQLLFYSVGIGQISSEVPQNLSASRPQDRQFILSSKKLLLSDSGFYLCAFEMISGIIDTEYFGPGTRLTVL.

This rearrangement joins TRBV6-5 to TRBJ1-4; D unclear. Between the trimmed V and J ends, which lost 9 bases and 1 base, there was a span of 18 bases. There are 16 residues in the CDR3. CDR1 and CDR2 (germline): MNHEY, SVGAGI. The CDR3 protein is CASTTKNSRTNEKLFF. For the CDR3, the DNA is TGTGCCAGTACCACCAAGAATTCAAGAACTAATGAAAAACTGTTTTTT.

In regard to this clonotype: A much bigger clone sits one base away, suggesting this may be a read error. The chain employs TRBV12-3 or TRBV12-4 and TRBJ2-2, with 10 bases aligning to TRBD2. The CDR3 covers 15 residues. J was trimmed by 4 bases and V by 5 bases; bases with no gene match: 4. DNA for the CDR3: TGTGCCAGCAGTCCCGGACTAGCGGCCACCGGGGAGCTGTTTTTT. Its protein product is CASSPGLAATGELFF.

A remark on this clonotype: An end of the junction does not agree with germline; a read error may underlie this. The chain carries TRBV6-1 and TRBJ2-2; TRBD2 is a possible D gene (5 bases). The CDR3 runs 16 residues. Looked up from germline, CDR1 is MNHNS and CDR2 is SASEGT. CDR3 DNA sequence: TGTACCAGCAGTGAAGACCATGGCAGGCCGGCCGGGGAGCTGCTTTTT. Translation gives CTSSEDHGRPAGELLF.

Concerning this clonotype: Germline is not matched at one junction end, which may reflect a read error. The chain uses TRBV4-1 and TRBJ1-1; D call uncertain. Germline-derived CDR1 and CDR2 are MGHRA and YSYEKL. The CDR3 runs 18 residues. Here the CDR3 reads CAGSQDVGGGGRSTETFF. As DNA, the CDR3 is TGCGCCGGCAGCCAAGATGTGGGCGGAGGAGGAAGGAGCACTGAAACTTTCTTT.

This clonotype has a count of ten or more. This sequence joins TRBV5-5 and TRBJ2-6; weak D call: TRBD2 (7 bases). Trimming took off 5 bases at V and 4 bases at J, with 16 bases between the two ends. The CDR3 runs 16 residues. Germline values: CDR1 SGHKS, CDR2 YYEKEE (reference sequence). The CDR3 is CASRGGVVAGANVLTF. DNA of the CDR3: TGTGCCAGCAGAGGGGGGGTTGTTGCAGGGGCCAACGTCCTGACTTTC. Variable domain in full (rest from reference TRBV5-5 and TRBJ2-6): DAGVTQSPTHLIKTRGQQVTLRCSPISGHKSVSWYQQVLGQGPQFIFQYYEKEERGRGNFPDRFSARQFPNYSSELNVNALLLGDSALYLCASRGGVVAGANVLTFGAGSRLTVL.

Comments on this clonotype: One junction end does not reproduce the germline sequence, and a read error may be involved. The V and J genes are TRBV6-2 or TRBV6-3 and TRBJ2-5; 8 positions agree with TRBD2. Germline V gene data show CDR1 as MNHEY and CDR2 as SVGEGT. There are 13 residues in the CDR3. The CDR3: CASRGSGTDIQYF. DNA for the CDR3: TGTGCCAGCAGAGGTAGCGGGACGGATATCCAGTATTTC.

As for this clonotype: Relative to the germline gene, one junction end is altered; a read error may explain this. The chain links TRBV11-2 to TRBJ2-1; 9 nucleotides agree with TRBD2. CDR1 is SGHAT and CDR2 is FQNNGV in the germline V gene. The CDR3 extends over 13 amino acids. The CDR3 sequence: CATSLLTSGLQFF. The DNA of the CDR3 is TGTGCCACCAGCTTACTTACTAGCGGGCTGCAGTTCTTC.

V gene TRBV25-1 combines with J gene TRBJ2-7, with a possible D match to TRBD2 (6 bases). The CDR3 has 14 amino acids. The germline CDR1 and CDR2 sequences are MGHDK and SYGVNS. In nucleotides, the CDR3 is TGTGCCAGCAGTGTAGTGGGGAGGCCGAACGAGCAGTACGTA. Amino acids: CASSVVGRPNEQYV.

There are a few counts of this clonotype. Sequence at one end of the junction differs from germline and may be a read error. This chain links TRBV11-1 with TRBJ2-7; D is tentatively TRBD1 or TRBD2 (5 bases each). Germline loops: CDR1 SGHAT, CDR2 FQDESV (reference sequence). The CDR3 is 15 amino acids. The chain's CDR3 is CASSLTGTGFYEQYF. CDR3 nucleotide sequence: TGTGCTAGCAGCCTCACCGGGACGGGGTTTTACGAGCAGTACTTC.

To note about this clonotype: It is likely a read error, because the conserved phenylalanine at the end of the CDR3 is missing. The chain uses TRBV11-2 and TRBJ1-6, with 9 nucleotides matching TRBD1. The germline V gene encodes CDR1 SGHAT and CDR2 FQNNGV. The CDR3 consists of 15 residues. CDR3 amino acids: CAISLETGGNLPLHI. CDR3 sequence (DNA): TGTGCCATCAGCTTAGAGACAGGGGGAAATTTACCCCTCCACATT.

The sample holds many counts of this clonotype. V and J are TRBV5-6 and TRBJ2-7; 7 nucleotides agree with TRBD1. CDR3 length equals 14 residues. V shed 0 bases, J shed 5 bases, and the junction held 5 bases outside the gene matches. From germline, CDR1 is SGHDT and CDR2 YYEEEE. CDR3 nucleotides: TGTGCCAGCAGCTTGGTCGTACAGGGGAACGAGCAGTACTTC. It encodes CASSLVVQGNEQYF.

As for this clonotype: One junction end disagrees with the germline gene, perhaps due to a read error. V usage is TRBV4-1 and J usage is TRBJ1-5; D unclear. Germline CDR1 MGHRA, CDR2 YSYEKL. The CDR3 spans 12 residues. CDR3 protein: CASRGMSQPQHF. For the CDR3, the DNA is TGCGCCAGCAGGGGGATGTCTCAGCCCCAACATTTT.

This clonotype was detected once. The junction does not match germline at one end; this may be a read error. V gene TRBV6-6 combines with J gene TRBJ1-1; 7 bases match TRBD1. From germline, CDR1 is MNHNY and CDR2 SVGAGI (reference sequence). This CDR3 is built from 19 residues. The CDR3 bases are TGTGCCAGCAGCTCTTGGCTGGGACAGTCTGGTCTGAAGAACACTGGAGCTTTCTTT. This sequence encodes CASSSWLGQSGLKNTGAFF.

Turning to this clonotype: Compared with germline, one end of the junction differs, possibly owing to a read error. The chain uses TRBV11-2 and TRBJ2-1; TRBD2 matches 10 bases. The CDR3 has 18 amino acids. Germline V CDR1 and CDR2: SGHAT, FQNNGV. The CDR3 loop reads CVSSLGVAGGYYHNEQFF. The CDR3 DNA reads TGTGTCAGCAGCTTAGGAGTAGCGGGAGGCTACTACCACAATGAACAGTTCTTC.

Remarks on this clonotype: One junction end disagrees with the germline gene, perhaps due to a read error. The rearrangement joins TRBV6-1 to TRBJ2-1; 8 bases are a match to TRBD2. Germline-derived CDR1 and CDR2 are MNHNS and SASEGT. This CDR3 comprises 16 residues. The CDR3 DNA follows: TGTACCAGCAGCTTTCATCGGGAGGGTGCTTACAATGAGCGCTTCTTC. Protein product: CTSSFHREGAYNERFF.